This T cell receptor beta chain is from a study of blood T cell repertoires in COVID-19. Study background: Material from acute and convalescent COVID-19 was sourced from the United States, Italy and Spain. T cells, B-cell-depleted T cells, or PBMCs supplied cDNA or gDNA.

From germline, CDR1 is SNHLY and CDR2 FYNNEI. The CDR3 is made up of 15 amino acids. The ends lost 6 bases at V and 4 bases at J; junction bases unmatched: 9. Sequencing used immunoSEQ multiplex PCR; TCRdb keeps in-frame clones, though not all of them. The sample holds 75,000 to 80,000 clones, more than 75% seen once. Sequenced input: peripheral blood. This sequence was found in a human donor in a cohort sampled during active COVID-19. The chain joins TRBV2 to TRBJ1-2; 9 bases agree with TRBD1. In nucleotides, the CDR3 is TGTGCCAGCAGCGTCGATCAGACAGGGGGCTATGGCTACACCTTC. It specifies CASSVDQTGGYGYTF.